Sequencing of this T cell receptor (beta chain) was carried out in a study of breast tumors, draining lymph nodes, adjacent tissues. Regarding the study as a whole: The lymph node origin of tumor T cells was framed as consistent with a hypothesis, not demonstrated. Tumors had less TCR diversity than lymph nodes, more than nontumor tissue.

J lost 7 bases, V lost 5 bases, and 5 bases had no gene match. Germline V gene data show CDR1 as DFQATT and CDR2 as SNEGSKA (reference sequence). This CDR3 comprises 12 residues. To note about this clonotype: Its antigen is not identified.

TCRdb re-called the multiplex PCR reads through MiXCR, storing one row per CDR3 protein. The sample includes tens of thousands of distinct CDR3 sequences, approximately 30% of them seen just once. Axillary draining lymph nodes of breast cancer patients supplied the node samples. This chain connects TRBV20-1 to TRBJ1-2, with 9 bases matching TRBD1. Sample: axillary lymph node tissue. The sequence was obtained from a female donor with breast cancer. Some clones in this sample may be carry-over from other donors' samples. DNA of the CDR3: TGCAGTGCTTACTCGACAGGGGGTGGCTACACCTTC. It is translated as CSAYSTGGGYTF.